Presented here are 31 T cell receptor beta chains from one specimen sequenced in a study of T cell responses to AZD1222 COVID-19 vaccine. Data came from immunoSEQ multiplex PCR; TCRdb stores just in-frame clones and leaves some out. The table has approximately 110,000 clones, around 88% seen once; the top ten hold less than 6%. The source was peripheral blood, collected on day 0 of AZD1222 vaccination. All receptors derive from an adult in good health.

The genes are TRBV9 and TRBJ2-1; D tentatively fits TRBD1 or TRBD2 (6 bases each). The CDR3 spans 16 residues. The germline CDR1 and CDR2 sequences are SGDLS and YYNGEE. V was cut by 0 bases and J by 4 bases, with 14 bases left in between. CDR3 in DNA: TGTGCCAGCAGCGTAGGGCCGGGGGCTCCTTACAATGAGCAGTTCTTC. Translation: CASSVGPGAPYNEQFF.

The chain combines TRBV18 with TRBJ1-1, with 7 bases identical to TRBD1. Germline V gives CDR1 KGHSH, CDR2 LQKENI. The J segment lost 4 bases and the V segment lost 5 bases, leaving 4 bases of the junction unmatched. CDR3 size: 13 residues. This CDR3 reads CASSTEGATEAFF. DNA for the CDR3: TGTGCCAGCTCAACCGAGGGGGCCACTGAAGCTTTCTTT.

Worth noting for this clone: At one of its ends the junction is not consistent with the germline gene, which may arise from a read error. The V and J genes are TRBV5-4 and TRBJ2-7; a weak D match, TRBD2 (6 bases). This CDR3 has 15 amino acids. Germline V gene sequence: CDR1 SGHNT, CDR2 YYREEE (reference sequence). CDR3 loop: CASSLGAGPSSEQYF. The CDR3 DNA is TGTGCCAGCAGCTTGGGGGCGGGGCCCTCCTCCGAGCAGTACTTC.

The gene calls are TRBV9 and TRBJ1-3; D gene ambiguous. The CDR3 contains 14 residues. Germline values: CDR1 SGDLS, CDR2 YYNGEE. V was trimmed by 4 bases and J by 3 bases, leaving 11 bases between them. CDR3 protein: CASSPRTGGNTIYF. CDR3 bases: TGTGCCAGCAGCCCACGGACGGGTGGAAACACCATATATTTT.

J is TRBJ2-3 and V is TRBV28; 9 bases line up with TRBD1. Germline values: CDR1 MDHEN, CDR2 SYDVKM. The CDR3 consists of 17 residues. V dropped 6 bases and J dropped 1; count of bases not matched to a gene: 11. CDR3: CASSPTPGQGGTDTQYF. CDR3 sequence (DNA): TGTGCCAGCAGCCCAACTCCGGGACAGGGTGGCACAGATACGCAGTATTTT.

V usage is TRBV6-5 and J usage is TRBJ1-5; 7 bases agree with TRBD1. V trimming: 8 bases; J trimming: 6 bases; junction bases outside the gene matches: 13. Germline V lookup: CDR1 MNHEY, CDR2 SVGAGI. This CDR3 spans 15 amino acids. The CDR3 here is CASHWDRQGGQPQHF. CDR3 sequence (DNA): TGTGCCAGCCATTGGGACCGACAGGGAGGTCAGCCCCAGCATTTT.

DNA for the CDR3: TGCGCCAGCAGCCAAGAGAGAGGAATAACCTACGAGCAGTACTTC. It is translated as CASSQERGITYEQYF. The chain carries TRBV4-3 and TRBJ2-7; D not resolved. The CDR3 runs 15 residues. Germline-derived CDR1 and CDR2 are LGHNA and YSLEER. V was shortened by 0 bases and J by 2 bases, with 11 bases between the two germline ends.

This clone has more than one count but fewer than ten. The chain is built from TRBV3-1 (or the pseudogene TRBV3-2) and TRBJ2-1; 8 bases line up with TRBD2. The CDR3 sequence is 14 residues long. CDR1 and CDR2 (germline): LGHDT, YNNKEL (reference sequence). V was clipped by 2 bases and J by 12 bases; unmatched bases: 9. The CDR3 here is CASSQRRGLERQFF. In nucleotides, the CDR3 is TGTGCCAGCAGCCAACGCCGGGGACTAGAACGGCAGTTCTTC.

This chain uses TRBV13 with TRBJ2-1, with D possibly being TRBD1 (6 bases). The length of the CDR3 is 15 residues. The germline CDR1 and CDR2 sequences are PRHDT and FYEKMQ (reference sequence). Trimming shortened V by 5 bases and J by 4 bases, and 15 bases separated the two germline ends. The CDR3 nucleotides are TGTGCCAGCAGCGCGTCTCGAACAGGGTACAATGAGCAGTTCTTC. Amino acids: CASSASRTGYNEQFF.

V usage is TRBV28 and J usage is TRBJ1-5, with D unclear. The CDR3 sequence is 14 residues long. Germline values: CDR1 MDHEN, CDR2 SYDVKM. The V and J ends lost 3 bases and 5 bases respectively, with 11 bases between them. DNA for the CDR3: TGTGCCAGCAGTTTTGAAACTGACTATCAGCCCCAGCATTTT. This encodes CASSFETDYQPQHF.

The V and J genes are TRBV18 and TRBJ2-1; 9 bases align to TRBD2. Germline-derived CDR1 and CDR2 are KGHSH and LQKENI. This CDR3 comprises 16 residues. V shed 3 bases and J 7 bases; nucleotides not matched to a gene: 10. The CDR3 protein is CASSPLSGGGVNEQFF. CDR3 DNA: TGTGCCAGCTCACCGCTTAGCGGGGGAGGTGTGAATGAGCAGTTCTTC.

The chain combines TRBV4-1 with TRBJ2-3; D ambiguous. The V gene lost 0 bases and the J gene lost 4 bases, with 17 bases spanning the gap. Looked up from germline, CDR1 is MGHRA and CDR2 is YSYEKL. The CDR3 is 17 amino acids. This CDR3 is CASSQDIGLDGADTQYF. In DNA form, the CDR3 reads TGCGCCAGCAGCCAAGATATCGGCCTAGACGGTGCAGATACGCAGTATTTT.

The CDR3 protein is CASSLAQTGTPPYEQYF. The CDR3 DNA sequence: TGTGCCAGCAGCTTAGCCCAGACAGGGACGCCACCCTACGAGCAGTACTTC. The V and J genes are TRBV7-6 and TRBJ2-7; TRBD1 agrees at 7 bases. Germline CDR1 is SGHVS and CDR2 is FNYEAQ. V trimming: 0 bases; J trimming: 2 bases; junction bases outside the gene matches: 10. The CDR3 contains 17 residues.

This sequence joins TRBV27 and TRBJ2-3; D call uncertain. Deletions cut 4 bases from V and 2 bases from J, with 1 base between. From germline, CDR1 is MNHEY and CDR2 SMNVEV (reference sequence). This CDR3 has 11 residues. The CDR3 reads CASSSTDTQYF. CDR3 nucleotides: TGTGCCAGCAGTTCCACAGATACGCAGTATTTT.

The CDR3 DNA reads as TGTGCCAGCAGTGGGGACATGCCCCCCGGTTCACCCCTCCACTTT. The encoded protein is CASSGDMPPGSPLHF. The J gene is TRBJ1-6, the V gene TRBV2; D perhaps matches TRBD1 (6 bases). The CDR3 is 15 amino acids. Germline-derived CDR1 and CDR2 are SNHLY and FYNNEI. Trimming removed 4 bases from V and 9 bases from J, with 16 bases in between.

V and J are TRBV27 and TRBJ2-3, with 8 bases fitting TRBD2. Trimming cost V 5 bases and J 0 bases; bases outside gene matches: 7. Germline values: CDR1 MNHEY, CDR2 SMNVEV (reference sequence). The CDR3 contains 16 residues. This CDR3 is CASSQYIAGSTDTQYF. CDR3 bases: TGTGCCAGCAGTCAATATATAGCGGGAAGCACAGATACGCAGTATTTT.

V and J are TRBV18 and TRBJ1-6, with unresolved D. Germline V gene data show CDR1 as KGHSH and CDR2 as LQKENI. The CDR3 is made up of 15 amino acids. V was trimmed by 1 base and J by 7 bases, leaving 11 bases between them. As DNA, the CDR3 is TGTGCCAGCTCACCACTCGGGCAGGACAATTCACCCCTCCACTTT. Translation gives CASSPLGQDNSPLHF.

This rearrangement joins TRBV4-3 to TRBJ2-3; D ambiguous. Per the germline V gene, CDR1 is LGHNA and CDR2 is YSLEER. Deletions cut 0 bases from V and 1 base from J, with 11 bases between. CDR3 length: 16 residues. CDR3 coding DNA: TGCGCCAGCAGCCAAGATTATAGAGGCGGCACAGATACGCAGTATTTT. Amino acid sequence: CASSQDYRGGTDTQYF.

The chain joins TRBV6-5 to TRBJ1-1; 10 bases match TRBD1. V dropped 2 bases and J dropped 5; count of bases not matched to a gene: 5. Germline-derived CDR1 and CDR2 are MNHEY and SVGAGI. The CDR3 consists of 15 residues. The CDR3 protein is CASSYTGQGETEAFF. DNA of the CDR3: TGTGCCAGCAGTTACACCGGACAGGGGGAAACTGAAGCTTTCTTT.

The chain carries TRBV7-3 and TRBJ2-5; TRBD2 aligns across 10 bases. The V gene end was trimmed by 4 bases and the J gene end by 2 bases; junction bases not matched to a gene: 10. Germline V gene lookup returns CDR1 SGHTA and CDR2 FQGTGA. The CDR3 length is 17 residues. This CDR3 is CASSYPLLAGKQETQYF. The CDR3 DNA sequence: TGTGCCAGCAGCTACCCCCTACTAGCGGGGAAGCAAGAGACCCAGTACTTC.

The J gene is TRBJ1-5, the V gene TRBV4-3; D remains ambiguous. CDR1 and CDR2 (germline): LGHNA, YSLEER. V was trimmed by 0 bases and J by 5 bases, leaving 8 bases between them. The CDR3 has 14 amino acids. This chain's CDR3 is CASSQEQSYQPQHF. The DNA of the CDR3 is TGCGCCAGCAGCCAAGAACAGTCTTATCAGCCCCAGCATTTT.

The chain combines TRBV7-2 with TRBJ2-1; no firm D call. V was clipped by 5 bases and J by 3 bases, with 14 bases between them. Looked up from germline, CDR1 is SGHTA and CDR2 is FQGNSA. The CDR3 spans 15 residues. CDR3 DNA: TGTGCCAGCAGCCCGCTCTGGGGATTCTACAATGAGCAGTTCTTC. This gives the protein CASSPLWGFYNEQFF.

J is TRBJ1-2 and V is TRBV28; no clear D. The length of the CDR3 is 13 residues. Deletions cut 2 bases from V and 7 bases from J, with 11 bases between. The germline V gene encodes CDR1 MDHEN and CDR2 SYDVKM. In nucleotides, the CDR3 is TGTGCCAGCAGTTTAGCGTGGGAGAGTGGCTACACCTTC. It translates to CASSLAWESGYTF.

J is TRBJ1-4 and V is TRBV3-1 (or the pseudogene TRBV3-2), with TRBD1 identical over 8 bases. Germline V gives CDR1 LGHDT, CDR2 YNNKEL (reference sequence). This CDR3 comprises 15 residues. Trimming took 4 bases from V and 5 from J; bases not matched to a gene: 6. The CDR3 DNA reads as TGTGCCAGCAGCCCCTGGGACAGGCGGAATGAAAAACTGTTTTTT. Encoded protein: CASSPWDRRNEKLFF.

The chain has TRBV6-5 and TRBJ2-3; no clear D. In germline, CDR1 is MNHEY, CDR2 SVGAGI. The ends were cut back, 4 bases at V and 0 bases at J, with 14 bases in the middle. The CDR3 covers 16 residues. The CDR3 DNA is TGTGCCAGCAGTTTTAAATTAGATACTAGCACAGATACGCAGTATTTT. Translated, it gives CASSFKLDTSTDTQYF.

This rearrangement joins TRBV4-2 to TRBJ2-1; a weak D match, TRBD2 (6 bases). This CDR3 comprises 16 residues. V lost 0 bases and J 2 bases, leaving 11 bases between the germline ends. CDR1 is LGHNA and CDR2 is YNFKEQ in the germline V gene. CDR3 in DNA: TGTGCCAGCAGCCAAGACCCGGGGGAGCCCTACAATGAGCAGTTCTTC. Translating gives CASSQDPGEPYNEQFF.

This clone has more than one count but fewer than ten. The rearrangement joins TRBV15 to TRBJ1-4, with D unresolved. V lost 0 bases and J 4 bases, leaving 9 bases between the germline ends. Germline CDR1 reads LNHNV; CDR2 reads YYDKDF (reference sequence). This CDR3 has 15 residues. Written as DNA, the CDR3 is TGTGCCACCAGCAGAGATCTCGGTAATAATGAAAAACTGTTTTTT. It yields the protein CATSRDLGNNEKLFF.

The chain combines TRBV5-1 with TRBJ1-4, with D unclear. Germline lookup yields CDR1 SGHRS and CDR2 YFSETQ. The CDR3 is 14 amino acids. The germline V and J ends were trimmed by 4 bases and 5 bases, with 12 bases remaining between them. CDR3 residues: CASSLVGNNEKLFF. The CDR3 nucleotides read TGCGCCAGCAGCCTAGTTGGGAACAATGAAAAACTGTTTTTT. The full variable domain, in which reference TRBV5-1 and TRBJ1-4 provide the parts outside the CDR3, is KAGVTQTPRYLIKTRGQQVTLSCSPISGHRSVSWYQQTPGQGLQFLFEYFSETQRNKGNFPGRFSGRQFSNSRSEMNVSTLELGDSALYLCASSLVGNNEKLFFGSGTQLSVL.

The J gene is TRBJ2-3, the V gene TRBV7-3; D not resolved. With 4 bases removed from V and 7 bases from J, the gap between germline ends came to 12 bases. The length of the CDR3 is 13 residues. Germline V CDR1 and CDR2: SGHTA, FQGTGA. CDR3 DNA sequence: TGTGCCAGCAGCTCCGCGTCAGGCAATACGCAGTATTTT. It translates to CASSSASGNTQYF.

The chain is built from TRBV12-3 or TRBV12-4 and TRBJ1-2; TRBD1 agrees at 7 bases. V was clipped by 6 bases and J by 4 bases; unmatched bases: 5. This CDR3 comprises 13 residues. The DNA of the CDR3 is TGTGCCAGCAGCCCGGGACAGAGCTATGGCTACACCTTC. Protein: CASSPGQSYGYTF.

The gene calls are TRBV7-6 and TRBJ2-3; either TRBD1 or TRBD2 may supply D (5 bases each). Trimming took 5 bases from V and 5 from J, leaving 11 bases between them. This CDR3 region has 13 residues. Germline V gene data show CDR1 as SGHVS and CDR2 as FNYEAQ. In DNA form, the CDR3 reads TGTGCCAGCAGCGACGGGACGGGAGATACGCAGTATTTT. Residues: CASSDGTGDTQYF. The entire variable domain, with the rest obtained from reference TRBV7-6 and TRBJ2-3, is as follows: GAGVSQSPRYKVTKRGQDVALRCDPISGHVSLYWYRQALGQGPEFLTYFNYEAQQDKSGLPNDRFSAERPEGSISTLTIQRTEQRDSAMYRCASSDGTGDTQYFGPGTRLTVL.